One sample yielded the 18 T cell receptor beta chains listed below, sequenced in a study of a mutant IDH1 vaccine in newly diagnosed glioma. Profiling relied on immunoSEQ multiplex PCR, and the TCRdb table lists in-frame clones only, not all of them. This repertoire shows under 40,000 clones, just under 80% found once; its top ten account for 3.2%. Antigen specificity for these receptors is unknown. Described time point: week 35, safety follow-up. One vaccine dose held 300 ug of mutant IDH1 20-mer peptide and came with topical imiquimod. The sequencing here drew on PBMCs, taken from a glioma patient whose treatment included an IDH1 peptide vaccine. The receptors were gathered from a man aged 35 to 55 with glioma. Some clones in this sample may be carry-over from other donors' samples.

In this sample, this clone turned up once. J is TRBJ2-1 and V is TRBV5-1; 10 bases fit TRBD2. Germline CDR1 and CDR2: SGHRS and YFSETQ. The J segment lost 7 bases and the V segment lost 6 bases, leaving 10 bases of the junction unmatched. The CDR3 length is 15 residues. In DNA, the CDR3 is TGCGCCAGCACCCCCCTAACTAGCGGGGTGAATGAGCAGTTCTTC. Translated: CASTPLTSGVNEQFF.

This chain uses TRBV11-3 with TRBJ2-3; D gene uncertain. The CDR3 loop spans 13 amino acids. Looked up from germline, CDR1 is SGHNT and CDR2 is YENEEA. V dropped 3 bases and J dropped 4 bases, with 8 bases sitting between them. CDR3 sequence reads: CASSFRDPDTQYF. CDR3 bases: TGTGCCAGCAGCTTTAGAGACCCAGATACGCAGTATTTT.

The chain links TRBV29-1 to TRBJ1-3, with a weak D call TRBD1 (6 bases). The CDR3 is 14 amino acids. Between the trimmed V and J ends, which lost 3 bases and 1 base, there was a span of 10 bases. Germline loops: CDR1 SQVTM, CDR2 ANQGSEA. CDR3 sequence (DNA): TGCAGCGTTGATCCCGGGACATCTGGAAACACCATATATTTT. Its protein product is CSVDPGTSGNTIYF. Supplemented by reference TRBV29-1 and TRBJ1-3, the full variable domain reads SAVISQKPSRDICQRGTSLTIQCQVDSQVTMMFWYRQQPGQSLTLIATANQGSEATYESGFVIDKFPISRPNLTFSTLTVSNMSPEDSSIYLCSVDPGTSGNTIYFGEGSWLTVV.

This clone was observed a few times. The DNA of the CDR3 is TGTGCCAGTGATCGACGGCAGAACACTGAAGCTTTCTTT. It translates to CASDRRQNTEAFF. The rearrangement joins TRBV19 to TRBJ1-1, with D uncertain. Germline V gene data show CDR1 as LNHDA and CDR2 as SQIVND (reference sequence). This CDR3 region has 13 residues. The ends were cut back, 8 bases at V and 1 base at J, with 11 bases in the middle.

The chain joins TRBV2 to TRBJ1-6, with 11 bases lining up with TRBD1. V gave up 3 bases and J gave up 3 bases; unmatched junction bases: 4. This CDR3 has 17 residues. In germline, CDR1 is SNHLY, CDR2 FYNNEI. The CDR3 loop is CASSEGQGGNYNSPLHF. The CDR3 nucleotides read TGTGCCAGCAGTGAGGGACAGGGGGGAAACTATAATTCACCCCTCCACTTT.

The J gene is TRBJ2-7, the V gene TRBV5-1; D is undetermined. Deletions cut 2 bases from V and 2 bases from J, with 11 bases between. Germline CDR1 reads SGHRS; CDR2 reads YFSETQ. The CDR3 covers 14 residues. CDR3 sequence reads: CASSFSRPAYEQYF. The CDR3 region has the DNA TGCGCCAGCAGCTTTTCCAGGCCGGCCTACGAGCAGTACTTC.

The rearrangement joins TRBV30 to TRBJ2-7; maybe TRBD1 (6 bases). V dropped 7 bases and J dropped 4 bases, with 11 bases sitting between them. The CDR3 extends over 11 amino acids. Germline V gene sequence: CDR1 GTSNPN, CDR2 SVGIG (reference sequence). The DNA for the CDR3 is TGTGCCTCCTCAAGGGGGTACGAGCAGTACTTC. Amino acids: CASSRGYEQYF.

The chain joins TRBV30 to TRBJ2-7; 7 bases align to TRBD1. V trimming: 4 bases; J trimming: 5 bases; junction bases outside the gene matches: 14. CDR3 length: 15 amino acids. Germline V gene data show CDR1 as GTSNPN and CDR2 as SVGIG (reference sequence). CDR3 nucleotides: TGTGCCTGGACCAACCCCCACAGGGGTAGAAACGAGCAGTACTTC. The encoded protein is CAWTNPHRGRNEQYF.

J is TRBJ1-1 and V is TRBV25-1, with a possible D match to TRBD1 (5 bases). This CDR3 contains 16 residues. The V and J ends lost 1 base and 7 bases respectively, with 19 bases between them. Looked up from germline, CDR1 is MGHDK and CDR2 is SYGVNS. CDR3 in amino acids: CASSESGAVGAGEAFF. CDR3 in DNA: TGTGCCAGCAGTGAATCGGGCGCAGTCGGGGCAGGTGAAGCTTTCTTT.

In this sample, this clone turned up a few times. This chain links TRBV6-4 with TRBJ1-5; 7 nucleotides align to TRBD1. Germline V gene sequence: CDR1 MRHNA, CDR2 SNTAGT. V trimming: 6 bases; J trimming: 0 bases; junction bases outside the gene matches: 11. The CDR3 covers 17 residues. CDR3 region: CASRLDRALLSNQPQHF. The CDR3 DNA is TGTGCCAGCAGATTAGACAGGGCCCTCCTTAGCAATCAGCCCCAGCATTTT.

Worth noting for this clone: The junction differs from germline at one of its ends, possibly a read error. V usage is TRBV7-7 and J usage is TRBJ2-7, with 9 positions matching TRBD1. The V gene's germline CDR1 is SSHAT and CDR2 FNYEAQ (reference sequence). CDR3 length: 15 amino acids. The CDR3 region is CASSSRTGEAYEQYF. The CDR3 DNA follows: TGTGCTAGCAGCTCCCGGACAGGGGAAGCCTACGAGCAGTACTTC.

The chain has TRBV2 and TRBJ2-7; 10 positions agree with TRBD2. This CDR3 is built from 14 residues. Germline loops: CDR1 SNHLY, CDR2 FYNNEI. V lost 8 bases and J lost 3; bases outside the gene matches: 7. The CDR3: CASQLAGSVYEQYF. CDR3 bases: TGTGCCAGCCAACTAGCGGGGAGTGTCTACGAGCAGTACTTC.

This sequence joins TRBV6-5 and TRBJ1-1; no reliable D call. V shed 6 bases and J shed 5 bases, with 10 bases lying between them. CDR3 length: 12 residues. Looked up from germline, CDR1 is MNHEY and CDR2 is SVGAGI. CDR3 sequence: CASSSTGTEAFF. In DNA form, the CDR3 reads TGTGCCAGCAGCTCCACTGGGACTGAAGCTTTCTTT.

V gene TRBV5-6 combines with J gene TRBJ2-5; D may be TRBD1 or TRBD2 (5 bases each). V dropped 4 bases and J dropped 3 bases, with 13 bases sitting between them. Germline CDR1 is SGHDT and CDR2 is YYEEEE. The CDR3 runs 14 residues. The chain's CDR3 is CASSLRGGEETQYF. Here the CDR3 DNA reads TGTGCCAGCAGCCTACGTGGGGGAGAAGAGACCCAGTACTTC.

The V gene is TRBV15, the J gene TRBJ2-2; D remains unclear. From germline, CDR1 is LNHNV and CDR2 YYDKDF (reference sequence). The CDR3 spans 13 residues. V was shortened by 4 bases and J by 6 bases, with 9 bases between the two germline ends. CDR3 amino acids: CATSMELAGELFF. The CDR3 DNA is TGTGCCACCAGCATGGAGTTGGCCGGGGAGCTGTTTTTT.

V usage is TRBV2 and J usage is TRBJ1-2; a weak D match, TRBD1 (6 bases). Germline loops: CDR1 SNHLY, CDR2 FYNNEI. The CDR3 is 13 amino acids. Trimming removed 3 bases at V and 7 bases at J, with 12 bases between. The CDR3 region has the DNA TGTGCCAGCAGTGATGGGGGGCCGGTTGGCTACACCTTC. Amino acids: CASSDGGPVGYTF. Combining the CDR3 with reference TRBV2 and TRBJ1-2 gives the whole variable domain EPEVTQTPSHQVTQMGQEVILRCVPISNHLYFYWYRQILGQKVEFLVSFYNNEISEKSEIFDDQFSVERPDGSNFTLKIRSTKLEDSAMYFCASSDGGPVGYTFGSGTRLTVV.

The chain uses TRBV29-1 and TRBJ2-2, with no clear D. This CDR3 comprises 12 residues. Looked up from germline, CDR1 is SQVTM and CDR2 is ANQGSEA. Trimming pared 3 bases from V and 6 bases from J, leaving 8 bases between. The CDR3 here is CSVDDPPGELFF. The CDR3 DNA reads TGCAGCGTTGACGACCCACCCGGGGAGCTGTTTTTT.

V gene TRBV6-1 combines with J gene TRBJ1-2; TRBD1 matches at 8 bases. The germline V gene has CDR1 MNHNS and CDR2 SASEGT. The CDR3 extends over 13 amino acids. The V segment lost 5 bases and the J segment 7 bases; nucleotides outside the gene matches: 6. The CDR3 bases are TGTGCCAGCAGTCCACAGGGGGAGGCTGGCTACACCTTC. Residues: CASSPQGEAGYTF.